What follows describes a single TCR beta chain. Its antigen is not identified. This sample was taken from a study of type 1 and type 2 diabetes patients. Genomic DNA was the PCR template. The TCR beta CDR3 region was amplified using 30 forward and 13 reverse primers. TCRdb ran MiXCR on the multiplex PCR reads and lists one entry per CDR3 protein. Of approximately 260,000 distinct CDR3 sequences in the sample, 45% to 60% were seen once. Study outcomes and limitations: V and J gene usage correlated at 0.9 to 0.97 between type 2 diabetes and control samples.

This clonotype was obtained from a man aged 18 to 29 with type 2 diabetes. Sequenced material: peripheral blood mononuclear cells (PBMCs).

This CDR3 reads CARKKPQSMDTEAFF. The CDR3 nucleotides are TGCGCCAGAAAAAAACCGCAATCCATGGACACTGAAGCTTTCTTT. The chain links TRBV10-2 to TRBJ1-1, with no clear D. V was cut by 9 bases and J by 3 bases, with 20 bases left in between. The germline V gene has CDR1 WSHSY and CDR2 SAAADI. The CDR3 is 15 amino acids.